This T cell receptor beta chain was profiled in a study of blood T cell repertoires in COVID-19. Some clones are missing from TCRdb's copy, which holds only in-frame ones; the method was immunoSEQ multiplex PCR. The data contain some 250,000 clones, under 90% of them singletons. This clone was seen a single time. The source of this sequence is a woman aged 55-75 years with active or convalescent COVID-19. The sample taken for sequencing was peripheral blood.

The CDR3 DNA is TGTGCCAGCAGCTTAACCGGGGGAGGCTACGGTGCCGGGGAGCTGTTTTTT. It codes for CASSLTGGGYGAGELFF. The chain links TRBV11-2 to TRBJ2-2; D is possibly TRBD2 (6 bases). Trimming shortened V by 2 bases and J by 6 bases, and 19 bases separated the two germline ends. The CDR3 runs to 17 residues. The germline CDR1 and CDR2 sequences are SGHAT and FQNNGV.